A selection of T cell receptor beta chains follows, all from one sample in a study of shared clonotypes between healthy human individuals. Generated by immunoSEQ multiplex PCR, the TCRdb table keeps only in-frame clones and is missing some. The sample includes around 350,000 clones, 73% of them seen just once. The sequenced sample was memory CD4+ T cells sorted from blood. Source of these receptors: a young man in good health. CDR3s include the opening cysteine and the closing phenylalanine or tryptophan. D genes are given only for firm matches. The size entry is marked missing in some rows and otherwise reads once, few, many or a size class.

v_gene,abundance,d_gene,len,j_gene,CDR3nt,CDR3aa
TRBV25-1,-,-,14,TRBJ2-5,TGTGCCAGCAGTGGAGTACAGGGAGGAGAGACCCAGTACTTC,CASSGVQGGETQYF
TRBV4-2,-,-,16,TRBJ2-7,TGTGCCAGCAGCCAAGATACGGACTATAGGGACTACGAGCAGTACTTC,CASSQDTDYRDYEQYF
TRBV15,-,TRBD1,15,TRBJ1-4,TGTGCCACCAGCATGAGGACAGGCGTTAATGAAAAACTGTTTTTT,CATSMRTGVNEKLFF
TRBV23-1,few,TRBD2,19,TRBJ2-1,TGCGCCAGCAGTCAAGCCCCGAGACTAGCGGAGAGCTCCTACAATGAGCAGTTCTTC,CASSQAPRLAESSYNEQFF
TRBV9,-,TRBD1,18,TRBJ1-1,TGTGCCAGCAGCGTAGCTCCGACGGGACAGGGTGGGAACACTGAAGCTTTCTTT,CASSVAPTGQGGNTEAFF
TRBV28,-,-,16,TRBJ1-1,TGTGCCAGCAGCCTCTTGGGGGGAGGAATGAACACTGAAGCTTTCTTT,CASSLLGGGMNTEAFF
TRBV28,once,-,14,TRBJ2-1,TGTGCCAGCAATGGTTCCTATAAGCGAAATGAGCAGTTCTTC,CASNGSYKRNEQFF
TRBV14,-,-,13,TRBJ2-7,TGTGCCAGCAGGTCAGGGCTCCTCAGCGAGCAGTACTTC,CASRSGLLSEQYF
TRBV18,few,-,13,TRBJ2-3,TGTGCCAGCTCACCCGATCCAGAGGATACGCAGTATTTT,CASSPDPEDTQYF
TRBV7-2,-,-,13,TRBJ2-1,TGTGCCAGCAGCTTACGCTGGGGGACTGAGCAGTTCTTC,CASSLRWGTEQFF
TRBV4-2,-,TRBD1,13,TRBJ2-7,TGTGCCAGCAGCCAAGGGGACAGCTACGAGCAGTACTTC,CASSQGDSYEQYF
TRBV7-3,few,-,13,TRBJ1-2,TGTGCCAGCAGCGAAAACGGGGTTTCAGGCTACACCTTC,CASSENGVSGYTF
TRBV5-1,-,TRBD1,15,TRBJ2-7,TGCGCCAGCAGCTTGACCGGGACAGGGGCCTACGAGCAGTACTTC,CASSLTGTGAYEQYF
TRBV5-5,-,TRBD2,15,TRBJ2-3,TGTGCCAGCAGCTTGGCAGGCGGGAGGGCGAATACGCAGTATTTT,CASSLAGGRANTQYF
TRBV10-3,few,-,14,TRBJ2-1,TGTGCCTCCTACCGAGGGAGCGGAGACAATGAGCAGTTCTTC,CASYRGSGDNEQFF
TRBV5-1,-,-,12,TRBJ2-7,TGCGCCAGCAGCACGGGCGCCGGCGAGCAGTACTTC,CASSTGAGEQYF
TRBV27,-,TRBD1,15,TRBJ1-2,TGTGCCAGCAGTCGGGACAGGGAAGGGGACTATGGCTACACCTTC,CASSRDREGDYGYTF
TRBV19,-,TRBD1,12,TRBJ2-7,TGTGCCAGTAGTAGACAGGGGGACGAGCAGTACTTC,CASSRQGDEQYF
TRBV25-1,few,-,16,TRBJ1-6,TGTGCCAGCAGTGACGACCCGGACGGGAGGAATTCACCCCTCCACTTT,CASSDDPDGRNSPLHF
TRBV29-1,-,TRBD1,11,TRBJ1-1,TGCAGCGTTACAGGGGACACTGAAGCTTTCTTT,CSVTGDTEAFF